The sequence of this T cell receptor (beta chain) was determined in a study of response to subunit inactivated influenza vaccine. TCRdb used MiXCR to reprocess the RT-PCR reads, holding one entry per CDR3 protein. The table includes a few hundred thousand distinct CDR3 sequences, less than 25% detected once. This clonotype was recorded a few times. The CDR3 has 14 amino acids. V lost 5 bases and J lost 1, with 11 bases in between. The germline V gene encodes CDR1 PRHDT and CDR2 FYEKMQ (reference sequence). The sequence came from a man aged 50-75 years who received an inactivated influenza vaccine. Here the sequenced sample was PBMCs from blood, taken roughly 20 months after vaccination. This chain connects TRBV13 to TRBJ1-1; D is perhaps TRBD1 (6 bases). The chain's CDR3 is CASSQGQRNTEAFF. CDR3 in DNA: TGTGCCAGCAGCCAAGGACAGCGGAACACTGAAGCTTTCTTT. The variable domain in full, with the rest retrieved from reference TRBV13 and TRBJ1-1, is AAGVIQSPRHLIKEKRETATLKCYPIPRHDTVYWYQQGPGQDPQFLISFYEKMQSDKGSIPDRFSAQQFSDYHSELNMSSLELGDSALYFCASSQGQRNTEAFFGQGTRLTVV.